The rows below give T cell receptor beta chains drawn from one sample of a study of cytomegalovirus exposure and HLA in healthy donors. Clones were sequenced by immunoSEQ multiplex PCR, and TCRdb holds only the in-frame ones, with some missing. Seen here are approximately 240,000 clones, about 89% observed once, and the top ten hold roughly 1%. The sample taken for sequencing was PBMCs. The receptors derive from a young woman in good health and CMV-seronegative. CDR3s include the opening cysteine and the closing phenylalanine or tryptophan. The D gene is left open where the match is weak. Clone size is given for some rows only: seen once, a few or many times, or a class if the clone is expanded.

D: TRBD2; V: TRBV5-6; J: TRBJ2-3; size: -; DNA: TGTGCCAGCAGGGCCGGGACTACTAGCACAGATACGCAGTATTTT; CDR3: CASRAGTTSTDTQYF
D: -; V: TRBV7-8; J: TRBJ1-2; size: -; DNA: TGTGCCAGCAGCCCTAAAGACAGAGTATTTACTAACTATGGCTACACCTTC; CDR3: CASSPKDRVFTNYGYTF
D: TRBD1; V: TRBV5-4; J: TRBJ1-2; size: -; DNA: TGTGCCAGCAGCCTCAGGGGGCTAGGGGATGGCTACACCTTC; CDR3: CASSLRGLGDGYTF
D: -; V: TRBV4-2; J: TRBJ1-2; size: -; DNA: TGTGCCAGCAGCCAAGAGGTCGGGGATTCCTATGGCTACACCTTC; CDR3: CASSQEVGDSYGYTF
D: -; V: TRBV7-2; J: TRBJ2-7; size: once; DNA: TGTGCCAGCAGCCCCAGCGGAATCTCCTACGAGCAGTACTTC; CDR3: CASSPSGISYEQYF
D: TRBD2; V: TRBV18; J: TRBJ2-5; size: once; DNA: TGTGCCAGCTCACCCCTCCGGGCTAGCGGAATTCAAGAGACCCAGTACTTC; CDR3: CASSPLRASGIQETQYF
D: -; V: TRBV2; J: TRBJ2-1; size: -; DNA: TGTGCCAGCAGTGAAGCGGAGGCCGGCGAGCAGTTCTTC; CDR3: CASSEAEAGEQFF
D: -; V: TRBV27; J: TRBJ2-3; size: -; DNA: TGTGCCAGCAGTTTCCGTGAGGTTGGCACAGATACGCAGTATTTT; CDR3: CASSFREVGTDTQYF
D: TRBD1; V: TRBV5-1; J: TRBJ1-3; size: -; DNA: TGCGCCAGCAGCTTGGCGGACAGGCCAAGCTCTGGAAACACCATATATTTT; CDR3: CASSLADRPSSGNTIYF
D: TRBD1; V: TRBV6-1; J: TRBJ2-7; size: few; DNA: TGTGTCACTGGGACAGGAACCTACGAGCAGTACTTC; CDR3: CVTGTGTYEQYF
D: TRBD1; V: TRBV5-1; J: TRBJ2-1; size: -; DNA: TGCGCCAGCAGCTTGCGATGGAGCGACAGGGGGCAAGGGGGGCAGTTCTTC; CDR3: CASSLRWSDRGQGGQFF
D: TRBD2; V: TRBV6-4; J: TRBJ2-1; size: -; DNA: TGTGCCAGCAGACCTACTAGCGGGGGGTTTGAGCAGTTCTTC; CDR3: CASRPTSGGFEQFF
D: TRBD1; V: TRBV11-3; J: TRBJ2-7; size: -; DNA: TGTGCCAGCAGCTTTCCGGGACAGGGCTACGAGCAGTACTTC; CDR3: CASSFPGQGYEQYF
D: -; V: TRBV4-3; J: TRBJ2-2; size: -; DNA: TGCGCCAGCAGCCCCTCTCGGGCAGGAGGGAACACCGGGGAGCTGTTTTTT; CDR3: CASSPSRAGGNTGELFF
D: -; V: TRBV4-3; J: TRBJ2-7; size: -; DNA: TGCGCCAGCAGCCAAGACGGAGAGACCTACGAGCAGTACTTC; CDR3: CASSQDGETYEQYF
D: TRBD1; V: TRBV19; J: TRBJ1-4; size: -; DNA: TGTGCCAGTGAGGACAGGGTGGGGGAAAAACTGTTTTTT; CDR3: CASEDRVGEKLFF
D: -; V: TRBV5-1; J: TRBJ2-7; size: once; DNA: TGCGCCAGCAGCTTGGCCTCGGCCAGGGTGAGCTCCTACGAGCAGTACTTC; CDR3: CASSLASARVSSYEQYF
D: -; V: TRBV4-1; J: TRBJ1-6; size: -; DNA: TGCGCCAGCAGCCAAACCCGGGCACCCCTCCACTTT; CDR3: CASSQTRAPLHF
D: -; V: TRBV4-1; J: TRBJ2-7; size: -; DNA: TGCGCCAGCAGCCACCCCGGCAGGGACAACAACGAGCAGTACTTC; CDR3: CASSHPGRDNNEQYF
D: -; V: TRBV5-1; J: TRBJ1-1; size: -; DNA: TGCGCCAGCAGACTCACACCAGGGGACGCTGAAGCTTTCTTT; CDR3: CASRLTPGDAEAFF
D: -; V: TRBV5-5; J: TRBJ1-1; size: -; DNA: TGTGCCAGCACCGCGGGCTACACTGAAGCTTTCTTT; CDR3: CASTAGYTEAFF
D: -; V: TRBV7-9; J: TRBJ2-7; size: -; DNA: TGTGCCAGCAGCCCAGCGGCAGGCGGGACCTACGAGCAGTACTTC; CDR3: CASSPAAGGTYEQYF
D: -; V: TRBV4-1; J: TRBJ1-1; size: -; DNA: TGCGCCAGCAGAATTCTATTGGTGTGGCAGGCCCGTACTGAAGCTTTCTTT; CDR3: CASRILLVWQARTEAFF
D: TRBD1; V: TRBV2; J: TRBJ2-2; size: -; DNA: TGTGCCAGCAGAGCACGGACAGGGGCGAACACCGGGGAGCTGTTTTTT; CDR3: CASRARTGANTGELFF
D: TRBD1; V: TRBV5-1; J: TRBJ1-2; size: -; DNA: TGCGCCAGCGACTCGGGACAGGGGTATGGCTACACCTTC; CDR3: CASDSGQGYGYTF
D: -; V: TRBV9; J: TRBJ2-7; size: -; DNA: TGTGCCAGCAGCGGTAAGGACACAGGCTACGAGCAGTACTTC; CDR3: CASSGKDTGYEQYF
D: TRBD1; V: TRBV5-1; J: TRBJ1-6; size: -; DNA: TGCGCCAGCAGCAAGACAGGGTACGCATCACCCCTCCACTTT; CDR3: CASSKTGYASPLHF
D: TRBD2; V: TRBV9; J: TRBJ2-1; size: -; DNA: TGTGCCAGCAGCGGCGGGAGGGGGCAATACAATGAGCAGTTCTTC; CDR3: CASSGGRGQYNEQFF
D: -; V: TRBV5-1; J: TRBJ1-2; size: once; DNA: TGCGCCAGCAGCTTGGATGGGGAGAATAGCTATGGCTACACCTTC; CDR3: CASSLDGENSYGYTF
D: -; V: TRBV19; J: TRBJ1-5; size: -; DNA: TGTGCCAGTAGTATTTATATCTCTCAGCCCCAGCATTTT; CDR3: CASSIYISQPQHF
D: TRBD1; V: TRBV5-6; J: TRBJ1-2; size: -; DNA: TGTGCCAGCAGCCCGGGGACAGGGGGCTACACCTTC; CDR3: CASSPGTGGYTF
D: -; V: TRBV9; J: TRBJ2-3; size: -; DNA: TGTGCCAGCAGCGGGGGTAGCGCTCTCTCAGATACGCAGTATTTT; CDR3: CASSGGSALSDTQYF
D: TRBD1; V: TRBV27; J: TRBJ1-1; size: -; DNA: TGTGCCAGCAGTCCGCCCAGGGGGACCACGGGGAATGAAGCTTTCTTT; CDR3: CASSPPRGTTGNEAFF
D: -; V: TRBV5-1; J: TRBJ2-4; size: -; DNA: TGCGCCAGCAGCCCCGACAGGGTAACTAGCGGCATTCAGTACTTC; CDR3: CASSPDRVTSGIQYF
D: -; V: TRBV29-1; J: TRBJ2-4; size: -; DNA: TGCAGCGTGGAGGAGGGGTTCTCGGATTACATTCAGTACTTC; CDR3: CSVEEGFSDYIQYF
D: TRBD1; V: TRBV4-3; J: TRBJ2-1; size: -; DNA: TGCGCCAGCAGCCAAGATCCAGGGGGTAATGAGCAGTTCTTC; CDR3: CASSQDPGGNEQFF
D: -; V: TRBV5-4; J: TRBJ1-2; size: -; DNA: TGTGCCAGCAGCTTTTCGGGAGGGTCGGATGGCTACACCTTC; CDR3: CASSFSGGSDGYTF
D: TRBD1; V: TRBV7-9; J: TRBJ1-5; size: -; DNA: TGTGCCAGCAGCTCACGGGACAGGGCTGGGCCCCAGCATTTT; CDR3: CASSSRDRAGPQHF
D: -; V: TRBV30; J: TRBJ2-5; size: -; DNA: TGTGCCTGGAGAGTTTTCGGAGAGACCCAGTACTTC; CDR3: CAWRVFGETQYF
D: -; V: TRBV18; J: TRBJ2-3; size: -; DNA: TGTGCCAGCTCACCCGTCGGAGGGACAGCCACAGATACGCAGTATTTT; CDR3: CASSPVGGTATDTQYF
D: -; V: TRBV27; J: TRBJ1-2; size: -; DNA: TGTGCCAGCACCTTGGACAGCTTTAACTATGGCTACACCTTC; CDR3: CASTLDSFNYGYTF
D: TRBD1; V: TRBV7-9; J: TRBJ2-3; size: -; DNA: TGTGCCAGCAGCTATCCCCTCACCGGGACAGCTCGGAGAGATACGCAGTATTTT; CDR3: CASSYPLTGTARRDTQYF